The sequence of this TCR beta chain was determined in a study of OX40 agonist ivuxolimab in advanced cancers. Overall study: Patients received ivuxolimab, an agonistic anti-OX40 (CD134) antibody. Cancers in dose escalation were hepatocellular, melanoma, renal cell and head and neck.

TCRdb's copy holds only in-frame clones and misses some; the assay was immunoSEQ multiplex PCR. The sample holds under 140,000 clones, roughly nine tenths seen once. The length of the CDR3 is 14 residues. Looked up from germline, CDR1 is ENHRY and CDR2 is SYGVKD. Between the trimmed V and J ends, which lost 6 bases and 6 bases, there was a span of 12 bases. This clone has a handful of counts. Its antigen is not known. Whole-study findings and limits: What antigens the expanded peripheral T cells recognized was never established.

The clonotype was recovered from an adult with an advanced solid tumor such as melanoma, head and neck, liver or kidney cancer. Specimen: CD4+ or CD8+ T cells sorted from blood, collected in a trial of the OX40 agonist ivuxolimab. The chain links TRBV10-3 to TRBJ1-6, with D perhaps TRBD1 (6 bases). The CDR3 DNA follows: TGTGCCATCAGGCAGGGGACGGGTAATTCACCCCTCCACTTT. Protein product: CAIRQGTGNSPLHF.